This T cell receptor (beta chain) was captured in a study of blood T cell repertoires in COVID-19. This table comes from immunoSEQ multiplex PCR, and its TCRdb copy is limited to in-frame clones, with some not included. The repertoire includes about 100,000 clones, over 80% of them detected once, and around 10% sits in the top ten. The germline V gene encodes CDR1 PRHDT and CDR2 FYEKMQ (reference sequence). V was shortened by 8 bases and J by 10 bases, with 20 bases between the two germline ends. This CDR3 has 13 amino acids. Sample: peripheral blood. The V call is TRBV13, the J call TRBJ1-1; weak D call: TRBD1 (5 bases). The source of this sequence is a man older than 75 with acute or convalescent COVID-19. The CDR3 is CASRHGGRFGAFF. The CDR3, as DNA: TGTGCCAGCCGGCACGGGGGACGATTCGGAGCTTTCTTT. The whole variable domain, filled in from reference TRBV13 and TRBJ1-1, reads AAGVIQSPRHLIKEKRETATLKCYPIPRHDTVYWYQQGPGQDPQFLISFYEKMQSDKGSIPDRFSAQQFSDYHSELNMSSLELGDSALYFCASRHGGRFGAFFGQGTRLTVV.